This T cell receptor beta chain was sequenced for a study of cytomegalovirus exposure and HLA in healthy donors. Overall study: In an early release, HLA-typed donors contributed some 80 million unique TCR sequences.

The V end was cut by 2 bases, the J end by 6 bases, with 7 bases between. Germline loops: CDR1 SGHNT, CDR2 YENEEA. CDR3 length: 12 amino acids. PCR primers comprised 60 Vbeta and 13 Jbeta primers. Per the authors' pipeline: Roughly 12 million of some 80 million unique TCR beta chains were shared, per a later count. Libraries were prepared by immunoSEQ multiplex PCR; TCRdb keeps only in-frame clonotypes and omits some of them. The V and J calls and clone size come from that table; D and trimming were worked out from the DNA. The sample lists approximately 170,000 clones, approximately 67% occurring once. Of note for this clone: Its antigen is not identified.

Overall study results and limits: Across donors, presence/absence analyses took sequencing depth to be roughly uniform.

Input material: PBMCs. This clonotype was obtained from a woman younger than 30 in good health and CMV-seropositive. The chain is built from TRBV11-3 and TRBJ2-5, with D maybe TRBD1 (5 bases). The CDR3 loop reads CASSLQGQTQYF. The CDR3 DNA sequence: TGTGCCAGCAGCTTACAGGGCCAGACCCAGTACTTC. Drawing the rest from reference TRBV11-3 and TRBJ2-5, the complete variable domain is EAGVVQSPRYKIIEKKQPVAFWCNPISGHNTLYWYLQNLGQGPELLIRYENEEAVDDSQLPKDRFSAERLKGVDSTLKIQPAELGDSAVYLCASSLQGQTQYFGPGTRLLVL.